This T cell receptor (beta chain) was profiled in a study of blood T cell repertoires in COVID-19. Study background: Italy, Spain and the United States were the sources of the convalescent and acute COVID-19 samples. Sample material is recorded as cDNA or gDNA derived from T cells, B-cell-depleted T cells, or PBMCs.

This clone was seen once. Deletions cut 3 bases from V and 5 bases from J, with 16 bases between. This CDR3 is built from 15 residues. Looked up from germline, CDR1 is MNHNS and CDR2 is SASEGT. Original processing notes: From reference gene primer amplification, estimates of nucleated cell counts were derived. Produced via immunoSEQ multiplex PCR; TCRdb's table is partial and in-frame only. V, J and clone size reflect that table, while D and trimming were determined from the DNA. The repertoire holds 150,000 to 200,000 clones, with roughly 86% as singletons. The receptor's source is a man aged 65 to 79 with acute or convalescent COVID-19. V and J are TRBV6-1 and TRBJ1-2, with D maybe TRBD1 (5 bases). The source material was peripheral blood. The CDR3 sequence: CASSEVFNQGYGYTF. The CDR3 bases are TGTGCCAGCAGTGAGGTCTTCAATCAGGGTTATGGCTACACCTTC.